This T cell receptor beta chain originates from a study of blood T cell repertoires in COVID-19. At the level of the study: The United States, Italy and Spain supplied acute and convalescent COVID-19 samples. Nucleic acid was either cDNA or gDNA, and it came from T cells, B-cell-depleted T cells, or PBMCs.

Per the original data handling: Nucleated cell number was recorded as an estimate derived from reference gene primer amplification. Libraries were prepared by immunoSEQ multiplex PCR; TCRdb keeps only in-frame clonotypes and omits some of them. That table furnishes V, J and clone size, whereas the DNA furnished D and trimming. Of over 85,000 clones listed, 87% were seen once; the top ten hold roughly 5%. Trimming removed 6 bases from V and 5 bases from J, with 13 bases in between. Germline CDR1 is MNHEY and CDR2 is SVGAGI. The CDR3 extends over 13 amino acids. V and J are TRBV6-5 and TRBJ2-5; D perhaps matches TRBD1 (6 bases). This sequence originates from a human donor in a cohort sampled during active COVID-19. What was sequenced was peripheral blood. The CDR3 DNA sequence: TGTGCCAGCAGCAGGGGTTGGTCGGAGACCCAGTACTTC. It specifies CASSRGWSETQYF.